These 10 T cell receptor beta chains originate from one sample sequenced in a study of shared clonotypes between healthy human individuals. Assay: immunoSEQ multiplex PCR; the TCRdb copy retains only in-frame clones and omits some. The repertoire has approximately 2,000,000 clones, just under 95% of them found once; the top ten carry roughly 0.34%. The sequenced sample consisted of naive CD4+ T cells from PBMCs. Regarding subset: CD45RA+ positively selected. Receptor source: a man between 18 and 29 years old in good health. Some clones in this sample may be carry-over from other donors' samples.

The chain recombines TRBV11-2 with TRBJ1-1; no clear D gene. The germline V gene has CDR1 SGHAT and CDR2 FQNNGV. V gave up 4 bases and J gave up 11 bases, with 11 bases separating them. The CDR3 sequence is 11 residues long. The CDR3 nucleotides read TGTGCCAGCAGCTCCCTAAGGGAGGCTTTCTTT. This encodes CASSSLREAFF.

The chain is built from TRBV28 and TRBJ1-2, with unresolved D. Trimming removed 5 bases from V and 7 bases from J, with 14 bases in between. The germline CDR1 and CDR2 sequences are MDHEN and SYDVKM. This CDR3 is built from 13 residues. The CDR3 region is CASSIASSLGYTF. The CDR3 DNA is TGTGCCAGCAGTATCGCCTCCTCCCTTGGCTACACCTTC.

V usage is TRBV5-1 and J usage is TRBJ2-1; D is possibly TRBD1 or TRBD2 (5 bases each). CDR3 length: 17 residues. V lost 0 bases and J 2 bases, leaving 15 bases between the germline ends. Germline V gene lookup returns CDR1 SGHRS and CDR2 YFSETQ. CDR3 amino acids: CASSLESPGAPYNEQFF. CDR3 DNA: TGCGCCAGCAGCTTGGAGTCCCCCGGGGCCCCCTACAATGAGCAGTTCTTC.

This clone was counted only a few times. The chain employs TRBV28 and TRBJ1-5; 8 nucleotides match TRBD1. The junction had 7 bases not matched to a gene; V was cut back by 5 bases and J by 7 bases. CDR3 length: 14 amino acids. The germline gives CDR1 MDHEN, CDR2 SYDVKM. CDR3 protein: CASSGDRRGQPQHF. DNA of the CDR3: TGTGCCAGCAGTGGGGACAGGAGAGGACAGCCCCAGCATTTT.

The chain recombines TRBV11-2 with TRBJ1-6, with no clear D. V lost 3 bases, J lost 9 bases, and 15 bases lay in between. The germline CDR1 and CDR2 sequences are SGHAT and FQNNGV. The CDR3 is 15 amino acids. The CDR3 DNA follows: TGTGCCAGCAGCTTCCCTGACGCGCGGGGTTCACCCCTCCACTTT. It is translated as CASSFPDARGSPLHF.

Only one count was recorded for this clone. In the same sample, other DNA sequences code for this CDR3. V is TRBV5-6 and J is TRBJ2-1, with 12 positions matching TRBD2. The germline CDR1 and CDR2 sequences are SGHDT and YYEEEE. The CDR3 consists of 15 residues. V lost 4 bases and J lost 7; bases outside the gene matches: 6. CDR3 region: CASSIRLAGVNEQFF. In DNA form, the CDR3 reads TGTGCCAGCAGCATCCGACTAGCGGGAGTGAATGAGCAGTTCTTC.

This rearrangement joins TRBV30 to TRBJ2-2, with TRBD2 matching 8 bases. Germline trimming cut 4 bases from V and 5 bases from J; bases unmatched to any gene: 18. Germline lookup yields CDR1 GTSNPN and CDR2 SVGIG (reference sequence). This CDR3 has 18 amino acids. CDR3 sequence reads: CAWTVAAGGRSRTGELFF. CDR3 bases: TGTGCCTGGACCGTCGCGGCGGGAGGCCGGTCACGAACCGGGGAGCTGTTTTTT.

The chain joins TRBV7-2 to TRBJ2-5, with 13 bases fitting TRBD2. Germline CDR1 SGHTA, CDR2 FQGNSA. V trimming: 6 bases; J trimming: 2 bases; junction bases outside the gene matches: 3. This CDR3 has 15 amino acids. The CDR3: CASRVGLAGQETQYF. CDR3 bases: TGTGCCAGCAGAGTGGGACTAGCGGGGCAAGAGACCCAGTACTTC.

The chain links TRBV5-1 to TRBJ1-4; D is uncertain. CDR1 and CDR2 (germline): SGHRS, YFSETQ. The CDR3 length is 14 residues. Trimming removed 2 bases from V and 5 bases from J, with 10 bases in between. CDR3 in DNA: TGCGCCAGCAGCTTAGGGTTCCTAAATGAAAAACTGTTTTTT. Amino acids: CASSLGFLNEKLFF.

This rearrangement joins TRBV5-1 to TRBJ2-1; D is perhaps TRBD2 (6 bases). Germline V gives CDR1 SGHRS, CDR2 YFSETQ. This CDR3 is 14 amino acids long. Trimming cost V 7 bases and J 5 bases, with 16 bases left between them. The CDR3 DNA is TGCGCCAGCGCCGCAACTAGCAGCAACAATGAGCAGTTCTTC. The encoded protein is CASAATSSNNEQFF.